These 2 T cell receptor beta chains were all obtained from the same sample, sequenced in a study of CD8+ T cells in alopecia areata. In each case, RNA was isolated and then reverse transcribed into cDNA as the sequencing template. The data were produced by immunoSEQ multiplex PCR, yet TCRdb's version contains in-frame clones alone and is incomplete. Of about 270,000 clones in the sample, about three fifths are singletons; the top ten hold about 0.88%. Treatment: oral pan-JAK inhibitor, 5-10 mg twice daily. Here the sequenced sample was CD4+ T cells sorted from blood, taken at roughly week 53, from a patient treated with tofacitinib. Source of these receptors: a human donor with alopecia areata.

This clone was detected a few times. The chain employs TRBV5-1 and TRBJ1-5; a possible D gene is TRBD1 (5 bases). Germline assignment: CDR1 SGHRS and CDR2 YFSETQ. The CDR3 runs 14 residues. Trimming shortened V by 5 bases and J by 5 bases, and 14 bases separated the two germline ends. CDR3 in amino acids: CASSHSGDDQPQHF. In DNA form, the CDR3 reads TGCGCCAGCAGTCATAGCGGGGACGATCAGCCCCAGCATTTT.

This chain joins TRBV21-1 and TRBJ2-5; the table calls TRBD2, which could not be checked here. TRBV21-1 is labeled a pseudogene. This CDR3 has 21 residues. The CDR3 DNA reads as TGTGCCAGCAGCACGCCAACAGTCCCGGGACTAGCGGGGTACCGCGGGGAGACCCAGTACTTC. Amino acid sequence: CASSTPTVPGLAGYRGETQYF.